One and the same sample provided the 13 T cell receptor beta chains below, sequenced in a study of cytomegalovirus exposure and HLA in healthy donors (dated by TCRdb to about 2017). Receptors were amplified or captured by the immunoSEQ multiplex PCR assay. For the multiplex PCR, a mixture combining 60 forward primers for TCR Vbeta segments and 13 reverse primers for TCR Jbeta segments was used. In TCRdb, the immuneACCESS table is reduced to in-frame sequences with V and J assigned. These tables do not hold every clone; where another copy was compared, an unresolved V gene accounts for under half, and the others remain unexplained. Present in this sample are 65,000 or so clones, about 72% of which were seen just once. The top ten hold about 2.9% of the sample. Sequenced: PBMCs. The origin of the receptors is a girl aged 5 to 17 in good health and CMV-seropositive.

This clone was seen only once. The genes are TRBV5-1 and TRBJ1-1; D call uncertain. The CDR3 sequence is 13 residues long. Germline V gives CDR1 SGHRS, CDR2 YFSETQ. Trimming stripped 4 bases from V and 1 base from J, with 8 bases between. In DNA, the CDR3 is TGCGCCAGCAGCCGAGGCCAGAACACTGAAGCTTTCTTT. This sequence encodes CASSRGQNTEAFF.

V usage is TRBV11-2 and J usage is TRBJ2-7, with 8 bases matching TRBD2. Germline CDR1 is SGHAT and CDR2 is FQNNGV. CDR3 length: 15 amino acids. V shed 4 bases and J 5 bases; nucleotides not matched to a gene: 10. The CDR3 here is CASSYRGRGGDEQYF. DNA of the CDR3: TGTGCCAGCAGCTACCGGGGACGGGGGGGGGACGAGCAGTACTTC.

The CDR3 protein is CASSQDGTGGPVYYGYTF. The CDR3 nucleotides read TGTGCCAGCAGCCAAGATGGGACAGGGGGTCCGGTTTACTATGGCTACACCTTC. The rearrangement joins TRBV4-2 to TRBJ1-2, with 11 bases that match TRBD1. This CDR3 has 18 residues. Per germline, CDR1 LGHNA and CDR2 YNFKEQ. The V segment lost 0 bases and the J segment 3 bases; nucleotides outside the gene matches: 9.

The gene calls are TRBV28 and TRBJ1-2, with no clear D. The CDR3 spans 12 residues. Per germline, CDR1 MDHEN and CDR2 SYDVKM. V was shortened by 6 bases and J by 10 bases, with 15 bases between the two germline ends. The CDR3 sequence is CASSYAELTYTF. DNA of the CDR3: TGTGCCAGCAGCTACGCGGAGTTGACCTACACCTTC.

V is TRBV29-1 and J is TRBJ1-1; the D gene is possibly TRBD1 (5 bases). V was pared by 5 bases and J by 10 bases, with 29 bases between. The CDR3 covers 16 residues. Germline CDR1 is SQVTM and CDR2 is ANQGSEA. The CDR3 reads CSVTLLPAETAVSAFF. CDR3 in DNA: TGCAGCGTTACGTTGTTACCAGCCGAGACAGCCGTCTCAGCTTTCTTT.

This chain links TRBV5-8 with TRBJ1-6; TRBD1 matches at 8 bases. The ends lost 4 bases at V and 0 bases at J; junction bases unmatched: 3. Germline V gene data show CDR1 as SGHTS and CDR2 as YDEGEE. The CDR3 totals 16 residues. The CDR3 region has the DNA TGTGCCAGCAGCACCAGGGGGCGCTCCTATAATTCACCCCTCCACTTT. Translating it yields CASSTRGRSYNSPLHF.

This clone is a singleton in its sample. The rearrangement links TRBV28 to TRBJ2-2; 8 bases map to TRBD1. After removal of 2 bases from V and 4 bases from J, the junction contained 0 bases not matched to a gene. The CDR3 contains 14 residues. Germline V lookup: CDR1 MDHEN, CDR2 SYDVKM. CDR3: CASSLGQGTGELFF. In DNA, the CDR3 is TGTGCCAGCAGTTTAGGACAGGGCACCGGGGAGCTGTTTTTT.

The chain is built from TRBV30 and TRBJ1-2; 10 nucleotides line up with TRBD1. The CDR3 is 14 amino acids. Germline assignment: CDR1 GTSNPN and CDR2 SVGIG (reference sequence). V gave up 4 bases and J gave up 8 bases; unmatched junction bases: 10. The CDR3 reads CAWTPGQGMGGYTF. In nucleotides, the CDR3 is TGTGCCTGGACCCCGGGACAGGGGATGGGCGGCTACACCTTC.

This chain connects TRBV5-1 to TRBJ1-6; 10 bases match TRBD1. V lost 4 bases and J lost 2; bases outside the gene matches: 18. Germline-derived CDR1 and CDR2 are SGHRS and YFSETQ. This CDR3 is built from 21 residues. The CDR3 sequence is CASSIYPRQGARQTYNSPLHF. The CDR3 bases are TGCGCCAGCAGCATCTACCCTCGACAGGGGGCCCGGCAGACCTATAATTCACCCCTCCACTTT.

The chain employs TRBV7-2 and TRBJ2-7, with 8 bases lining up with TRBD2. V dropped 1 base and J dropped 9; count of bases not matched to a gene: 11. The CDR3 sequence is 15 residues long. CDR1 SGHTA and CDR2 FQGNSA come from the germline V gene. The CDR3 DNA follows: TGTGCCAGCAGCTTAGTTCCGGGAGGGGGTACGGTGCAGTACTTC. Translating gives CASSLVPGGGTVQYF.

The CDR3 loop reads CASSVAGTETQYF. The CDR3 region has the DNA TGTGCCAGCAGCGTAGCGGGAACAGAGACCCAGTACTTC. V usage is TRBV9 and J usage is TRBJ2-5; TRBD2 might be the D (5 bases). The CDR3 length is 13 residues. V dropped 0 bases and J dropped 4 bases, with 7 bases sitting between them. CDR1 is SGDLS, CDR2 YYNGEE, per germline. The whole variable domain, filled in from reference TRBV9 and TRBJ2-5, reads DSGVTQTPKHLITATGQRVTLRCSPRSGDLSVYWYQQSLDQGLQFLIQYYNGEERAKGNILERFSAQQFPDLHSELNLSSLELGDSALYFCASSVAGTETQYFGPGTRLLVL.

V and J are TRBV6-4 and TRBJ2-2; D call uncertain. V was trimmed by 6 bases and J by 3 bases, leaving 5 bases between them. The germline V gene encodes CDR1 MRHNA and CDR2 SNTAGT. The CDR3 consists of 12 residues. The CDR3 reads CASSRDTGELFF. For the CDR3, the DNA is TGTGCCAGCAGCCGGGACACCGGGGAGCTGTTTTTT.

The chain carries TRBV5-1 and TRBJ2-7; 11 positions match TRBD1. The V gene's germline CDR1 is SGHRS and CDR2 YFSETQ. The CDR3 sequence is 15 residues long. V trimming: 4 bases; J trimming: 2 bases; junction bases outside the gene matches: 5. CDR3 in amino acids: CASSPPGQGAYEQYF. CDR3 in DNA: TGCGCCAGCAGCCCACCGGGACAGGGGGCCTACGAGCAGTACTTC.